This T cell receptor (beta chain) was profiled in a study of blood T cell repertoires in COVID-19. Study-wide context: In each case, the material was cDNA or gDNA derived from T cells, B-cell-depleted T cells, or PBMCs.

Per the authors' pipeline: Amplifying reference gene primers gave estimates of nucleated cell counts. TCRdb's table, derived via immunoSEQ multiplex PCR, lists solely in-frame clones and lacks some. That table supplies the V and J calls and clone size; D and trimming were determined from the DNA. Found here are about 210,000 clones, around 86% of them singletons; the top ten hold approximately 3%. Unmatched junction bases numbered 12, after V lost 2 bases and J lost 0 bases. The CDR3 spans 19 residues. From germline, CDR1 is MNHEY and CDR2 SVGEGT. The origin of this receptor is a man between 60 and 75 years old with acute or convalescent COVID-19. Material for sequencing was peripheral blood. V usage is TRBV6-2 or TRBV6-3 and J usage is TRBJ1-5; 8 bases line up with TRBD1. The CDR3 loop is CASSYRFGTGDSSNQPQHF. The CDR3 DNA reads as TGTGCCAGCAGTTACCGTTTCGGGACAGGAGATAGTAGCAATCAGCCCCAGCATTTT.